Considering frequency, the clone carrying this T cell receptor beta chain is medium-sized (0.01 to 0.1%). These data come from a study of T cell clusters in autoimmune cytopenias. Multiplex touch-down PCR amplified TRB using TRB-A and TRB-B pools in one tube. TCRdb re-called the multiplex PCR reads, yielding one record per CDR3 amino acid sequence without DNA. The sample data list 4,500 to 5,500 distinct CDR3 sequences. Some 39,000 genome equivalents of blood DNA were amplified for TRB. Germline V gives CDR1 MNHEY, CDR2 SVGAGI. The CDR3 has 15 residues. These data also formed part of another study, on T cell repertoires in aging, cancer and after chemotherapy. Turning to that study: Patients with chronic lymphocytic leukemia were sampled before and after fludarabine- or bendamustine-based chemotherapy. Age-matched healthy donors had significantly more diverse, less clonal blood TCR repertoires than untreated cancer patients. The repertoire data cannot show anything about immunological memory following chemotherapy.

The origin of this receptor is a human donor with chronic lymphocytic leukemia. The donor label of this sample is uncertain. V gene TRBV6-5 combines with J gene TRBJ1-6; TCRdb selects TRBD1, and the lack of DNA leaves this call unchecked. The sequenced material came from peripheral blood. CDR3 region: CASSRTTNYNSPLHF.